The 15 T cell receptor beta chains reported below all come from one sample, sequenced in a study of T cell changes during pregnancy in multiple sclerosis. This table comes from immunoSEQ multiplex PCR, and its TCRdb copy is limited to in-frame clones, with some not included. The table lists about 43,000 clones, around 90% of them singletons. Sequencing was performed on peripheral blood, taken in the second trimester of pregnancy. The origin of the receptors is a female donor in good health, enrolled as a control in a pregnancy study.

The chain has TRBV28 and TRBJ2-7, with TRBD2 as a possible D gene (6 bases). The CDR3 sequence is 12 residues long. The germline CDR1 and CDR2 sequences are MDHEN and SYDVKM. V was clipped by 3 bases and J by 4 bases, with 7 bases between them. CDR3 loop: CASSLEGYEQYF. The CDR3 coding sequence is TGTGCCAGCAGTTTGGAGGGATACGAGCAGTACTTC.

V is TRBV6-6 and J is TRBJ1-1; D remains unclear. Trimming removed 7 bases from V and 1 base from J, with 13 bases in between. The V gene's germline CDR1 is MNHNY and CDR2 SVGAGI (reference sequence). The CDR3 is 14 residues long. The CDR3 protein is CASKSRAGNTEAFF. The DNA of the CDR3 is TGTGCCAGCAAATCGCGTGCGGGGAACACTGAAGCTTTCTTT.

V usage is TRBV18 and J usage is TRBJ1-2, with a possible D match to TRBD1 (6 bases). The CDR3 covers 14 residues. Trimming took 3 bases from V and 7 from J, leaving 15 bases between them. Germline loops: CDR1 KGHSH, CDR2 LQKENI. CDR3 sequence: CASSPLDRLGGYTF. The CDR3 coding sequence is TGTGCCAGCTCACCCCTAGACAGGTTGGGTGGCTACACCTTC.

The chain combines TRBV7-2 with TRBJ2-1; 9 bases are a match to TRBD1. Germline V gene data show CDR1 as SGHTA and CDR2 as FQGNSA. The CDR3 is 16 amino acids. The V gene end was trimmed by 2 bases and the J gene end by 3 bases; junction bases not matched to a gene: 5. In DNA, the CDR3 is TGTGCCAGCAGCTTACTTTACAGGGGGCTCTACAATGAGCAGTTCTTC. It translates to CASSLLYRGLYNEQFF.

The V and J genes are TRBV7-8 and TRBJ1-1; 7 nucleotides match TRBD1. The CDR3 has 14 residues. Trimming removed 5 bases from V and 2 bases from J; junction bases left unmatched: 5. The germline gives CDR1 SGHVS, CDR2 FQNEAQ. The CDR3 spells CASSQRDSNTEAFF. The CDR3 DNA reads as TGTGCCAGCAGCCAAAGGGACAGTAACACTGAAGCTTTCTTT. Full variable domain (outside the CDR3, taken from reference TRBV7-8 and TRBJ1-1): GAGVSQSPRYKVAKRGQDVALRCDPISGHVSLFWYQQALGQGPEFLTYFQNEAQLDKSGLPSDRFFAERPEGSVSTLKIQRTQQEDSAVYLCASSQRDSNTEAFFGQGTRLTVV.

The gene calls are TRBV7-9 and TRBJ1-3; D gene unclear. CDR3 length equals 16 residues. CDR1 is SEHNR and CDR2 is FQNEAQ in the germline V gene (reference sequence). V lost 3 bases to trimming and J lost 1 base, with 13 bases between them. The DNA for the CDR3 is TGTGCCAGCAGCTTTGGGCAGACCCTTTCTGGAAACACCATATATTTT. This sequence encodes CASSFGQTLSGNTIYF.

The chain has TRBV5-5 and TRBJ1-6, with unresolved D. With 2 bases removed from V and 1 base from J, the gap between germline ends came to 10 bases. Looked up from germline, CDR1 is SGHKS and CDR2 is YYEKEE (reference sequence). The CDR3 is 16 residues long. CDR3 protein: CASSFGEGSYNSPLHF. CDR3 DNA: TGTGCCAGCAGCTTCGGGGAAGGGTCCTATAATTCACCCCTCCACTTT.

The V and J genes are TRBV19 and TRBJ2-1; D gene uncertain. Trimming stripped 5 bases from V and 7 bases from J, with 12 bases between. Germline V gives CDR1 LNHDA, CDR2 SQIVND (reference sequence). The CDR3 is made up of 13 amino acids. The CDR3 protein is CASSFPHRNEQFF. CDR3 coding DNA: TGTGCCAGTAGTTTCCCTCATCGGAATGAGCAGTTCTTC. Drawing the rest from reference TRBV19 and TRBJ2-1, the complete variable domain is DGGITQSPKYLFRKEGQNVTLSCEQNLNHDAMYWYRQDPGQGLRLIYYSQIVNDFQKGDIAEGYSVSREKKESFPLTVTSAQKNPTAFYLCASSFPHRNEQFFGPGTRLTVL.

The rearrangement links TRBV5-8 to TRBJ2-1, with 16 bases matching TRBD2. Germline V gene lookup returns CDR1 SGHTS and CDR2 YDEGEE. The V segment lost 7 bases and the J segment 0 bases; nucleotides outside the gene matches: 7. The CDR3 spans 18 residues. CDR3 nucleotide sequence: TGTGCCAGCGCTCCGGGACTAGCGGGAGGGAGCTCCTACAATGAGCAGTTCTTC. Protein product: CASAPGLAGGSSYNEQFF.

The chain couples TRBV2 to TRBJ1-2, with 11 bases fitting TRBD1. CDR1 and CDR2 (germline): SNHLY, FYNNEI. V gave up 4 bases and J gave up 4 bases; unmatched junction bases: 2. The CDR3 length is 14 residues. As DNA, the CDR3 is TGTGCCAGCAGTGGGGACAGGGGGAGCTATGGCTACACCTTC. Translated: CASSGDRGSYGYTF. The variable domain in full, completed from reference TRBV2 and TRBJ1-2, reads EPEVTQTPSHQVTQMGQEVILRCVPISNHLYFYWYRQILGQKVEFLVSFYNNEISEKSEIFDDQFSVERPDGSNFTLKIRSTKLEDSAMYFCASSGDRGSYGYTFGSGTRLTVV.

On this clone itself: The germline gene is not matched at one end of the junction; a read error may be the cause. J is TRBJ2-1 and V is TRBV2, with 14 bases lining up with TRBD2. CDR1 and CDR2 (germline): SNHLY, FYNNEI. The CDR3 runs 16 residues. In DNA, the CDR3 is TGTGCCAGCAGGGAAGGGACTAGCGGGAGATACAATGAGCAGTTCTTC. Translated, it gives CASREGTSGRYNEQFF.

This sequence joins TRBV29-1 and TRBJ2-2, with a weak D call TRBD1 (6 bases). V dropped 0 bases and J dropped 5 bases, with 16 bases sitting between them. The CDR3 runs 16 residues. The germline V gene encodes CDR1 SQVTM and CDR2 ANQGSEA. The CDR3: CSVEDPQGHSTGELFF. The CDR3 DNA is TGCAGCGTTGAAGACCCGCAGGGGCATTCAACCGGGGAGCTGTTTTTT.

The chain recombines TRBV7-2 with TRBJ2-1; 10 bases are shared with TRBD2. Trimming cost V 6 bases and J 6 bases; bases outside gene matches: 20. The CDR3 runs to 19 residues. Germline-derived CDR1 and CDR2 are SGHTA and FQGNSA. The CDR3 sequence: CASRQVRDLSSGRPNEQFF. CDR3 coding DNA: TGTGCCAGCAGACAGGTCAGGGACCTTTCTAGCGGGAGACCCAATGAGCAGTTCTTC. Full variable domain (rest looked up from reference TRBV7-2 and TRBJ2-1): GAGVSQSPSNKVTEKGKDVELRCDPISGHTALYWYRQSLGQGLEFLIYFQGNSAPDKSGLPSDRFSAERTGGSVSTLTIQRTQQEDSAVYLCASRQVRDLSSGRPNEQFFGPGTRLTVL.

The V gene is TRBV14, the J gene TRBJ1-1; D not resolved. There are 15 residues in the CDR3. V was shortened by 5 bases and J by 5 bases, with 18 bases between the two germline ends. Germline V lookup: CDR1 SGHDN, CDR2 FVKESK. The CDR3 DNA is TGTGCCAGCAGCGCCTATGTCTCGGCGGGGACTGAAGCTTTCTTT. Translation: CASSAYVSAGTEAFF.

The CDR3 protein is CASSLTAGTGVYNEQFF. The DNA for the CDR3 is TGTGCCAGCAGCTTAACGGCCGGGACAGGGGTTTACAATGAGCAGTTCTTC. The chain is built from TRBV7-6 and TRBJ2-1; 10 positions agree with TRBD1. V dropped 2 bases and J dropped 4; count of bases not matched to a gene: 8. Germline V gives CDR1 SGHVS, CDR2 FNYEAQ. The CDR3 is made up of 17 amino acids.